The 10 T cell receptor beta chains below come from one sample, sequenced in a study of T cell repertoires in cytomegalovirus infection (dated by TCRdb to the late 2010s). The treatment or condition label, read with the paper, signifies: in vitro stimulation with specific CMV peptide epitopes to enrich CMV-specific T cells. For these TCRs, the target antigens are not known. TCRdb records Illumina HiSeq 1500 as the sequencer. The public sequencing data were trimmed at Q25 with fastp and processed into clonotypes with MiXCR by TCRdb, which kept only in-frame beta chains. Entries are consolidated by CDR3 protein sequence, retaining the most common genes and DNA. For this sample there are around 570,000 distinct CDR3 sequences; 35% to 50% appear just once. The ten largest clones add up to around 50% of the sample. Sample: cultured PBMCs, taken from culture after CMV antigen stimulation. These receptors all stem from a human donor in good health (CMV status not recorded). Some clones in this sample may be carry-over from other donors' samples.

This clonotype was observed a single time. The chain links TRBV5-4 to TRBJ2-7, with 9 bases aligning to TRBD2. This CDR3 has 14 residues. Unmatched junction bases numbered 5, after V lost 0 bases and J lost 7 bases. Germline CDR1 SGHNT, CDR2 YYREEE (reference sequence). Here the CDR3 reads CASSLASGVREQYF. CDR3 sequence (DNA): TGTGCCAGCAGCTTGGCTAGCGGGGTTCGAGAGCAGTACTTC.

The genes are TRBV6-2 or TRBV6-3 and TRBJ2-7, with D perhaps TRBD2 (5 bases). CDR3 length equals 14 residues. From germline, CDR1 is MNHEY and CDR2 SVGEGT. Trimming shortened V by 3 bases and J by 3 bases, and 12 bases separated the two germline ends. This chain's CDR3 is CASSYFGDHYEQYF. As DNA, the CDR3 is TGTGCCAGCAGTTATTTCGGGGATCACTACGAGCAGTACTTC.

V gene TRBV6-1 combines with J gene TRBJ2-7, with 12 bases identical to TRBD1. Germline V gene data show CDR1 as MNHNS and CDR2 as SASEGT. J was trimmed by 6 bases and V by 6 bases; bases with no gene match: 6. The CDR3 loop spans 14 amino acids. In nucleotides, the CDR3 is TGTGCCAGCAGGCTCCGGGACAGGGGGCCCGAGCAGTACTTC. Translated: CASRLRDRGPEQYF.

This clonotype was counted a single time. This CDR3 reads CSASQGLAFNEQFF. CDR3 DNA: TGCAGTGCTAGTCAGGGACTAGCGTTCAATGAGCAGTTCTTC. J is TRBJ2-1 and V is TRBV20-1, with 10 bases matching TRBD2. CDR3 length equals 14 residues. The germline gives CDR1 DFQATT, CDR2 SNEGSKA (reference sequence). Losses at the gene ends were 3 bases for V and 6 bases for J; bases not matched to a gene: 5.

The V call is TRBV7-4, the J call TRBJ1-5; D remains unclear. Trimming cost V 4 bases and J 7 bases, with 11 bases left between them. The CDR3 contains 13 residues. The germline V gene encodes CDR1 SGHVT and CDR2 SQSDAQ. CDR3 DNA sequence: TGTGCCAGCAGCTACGACTGGGGACAGCCCCAGCATTTT. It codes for CASSYDWGQPQHF.

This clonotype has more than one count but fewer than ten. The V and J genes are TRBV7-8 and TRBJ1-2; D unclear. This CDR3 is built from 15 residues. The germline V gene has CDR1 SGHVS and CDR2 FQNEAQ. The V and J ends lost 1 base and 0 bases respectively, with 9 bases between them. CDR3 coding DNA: TGTGCCAGCAGCTTAGGCGGACGGACTAACTATGGCTACACCTTC. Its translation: CASSLGGRTNYGYTF.

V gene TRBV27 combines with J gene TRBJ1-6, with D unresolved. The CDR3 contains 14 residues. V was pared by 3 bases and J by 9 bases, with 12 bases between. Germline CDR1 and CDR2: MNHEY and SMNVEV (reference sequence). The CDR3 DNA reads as TGTGCCAGCAGTTTGAAGGGTTTGGGTTCACCCCTCCACTTT. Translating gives CASSLKGLGSPLHF.

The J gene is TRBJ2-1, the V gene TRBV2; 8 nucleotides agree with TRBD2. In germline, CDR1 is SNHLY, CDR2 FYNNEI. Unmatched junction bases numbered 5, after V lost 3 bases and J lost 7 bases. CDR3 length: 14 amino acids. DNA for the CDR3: TGTGCCAGCAGTGACCAGCGGGGGAGTAATGAGCAGTTCTTC. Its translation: CASSDQRGSNEQFF.

The CDR3 reads CASRLDGRMGTGELFF. The DNA for the CDR3 is TGTGCCAGCAGACTTGACGGGAGAATGGGGACCGGGGAGCTGTTTTTT. The rearrangement links TRBV5-5 to TRBJ2-2; D is perhaps TRBD2 (6 bases). Germline assignment: CDR1 SGHKS and CDR2 YYEKEE (reference sequence). V gave up 5 bases and J gave up 5 bases, with 19 bases separating them. There are 16 residues in the CDR3. The variable domain in full, with the rest retrieved from reference TRBV5-5 and TRBJ2-2, is DAGVTQSPTHLIKTRGQQVTLRCSPISGHKSVSWYQQVLGQGPQFIFQYYEKEERGRGNFPDRFSARQFPNYSSELNVNALLLGDSALYLCASRLDGRMGTGELFFGEGSRLTVL.

The CDR3 coding sequence is TGTGCCAGCAGCCACGAACAGGGCTGGTGGGAGACCCAGTACTTC. It encodes CASSHEQGWWETQYF. The chain links TRBV4-2 to TRBJ2-5; tentative D call: TRBD1 (6 bases). This CDR3 spans 15 amino acids. V was cut by 3 bases and J by 5 bases, with 16 bases left in between. Germline CDR1 and CDR2: LGHNA and YNFKEQ.